One T cell receptor beta chain is described in this entry. These data originate in a study of cytomegalovirus exposure and HLA in healthy donors. The J segment lost 3 bases and the V segment lost 4 bases, leaving 6 bases of the junction unmatched. The CDR3 is 16 residues long. Germline V lookup: CDR1 MGHRA, CDR2 YSYEKL. Both 60 Vbeta primers and 13 Jbeta primers went into the PCR. TCRdb keeps only in-frame clones here, not all; method: immunoSEQ multiplex PCR. The sample consists of approximately 150,000 clones, roughly 79% of them appearing once. The TCR sequence derives from a woman aged 55-70 years in good health and CMV-seropositive. The chain carries TRBV4-1 and TRBJ2-2; 9 bases agree with TRBD1. The sequenced sample was PBMCs. As DNA, the CDR3 is TGCGCCAGCAGCCCTACAGGGGGCGCATACACCGGGGAGCTGTTTTTT. Its translation is CASSPTGGAYTGELFF.